These T cell receptor beta chains were read from a single sample in a study of beta chain features in type 1 diabetes. Assay used: immunoSEQ multiplex PCR; TCRdb lists only in-frame clones, some missing. The table shows hundreds of thousands of clones, with around 12% occurring only once. Sequencing was done on a sample of naive CD4+ T cells from blood. The origin of the receptors is a man aged 18 to 30 in good health. The CDR3 runs from the conserved cysteine through the conserved F or W. D genes are given only for firm matches. Some rows mark clone size as missing; the rest say once, few, many or name a class of expanded clone.

18	TRBV9	-	TRBJ2-7	TRBD2	CASSATFGLAGASYEQYF
11	TRBV6-5	few	TRBJ2-3	-	CASSTGRAQYF
15	TRBV15	-	TRBJ1-4	-	CATSREAHANEKLFF
15	TRBV9	few	TRBJ2-2	-	CASSVGGTTTGELFF
14	TRBV4-3	few	TRBJ2-1	-	CASSRLLLVDEQFF
14	TRBV6-5	-	TRBJ1-5	-	CASSYSILGQPQHF
15	TRBV4-1	-	TRBJ2-1	TRBD1	CASSQDMTGIHEQFF
13	TRBV5-1	-	TRBJ2-7	-	CASSFEGSNEQYF
14	TRBV6-1	-	TRBJ2-7	TRBD1	CASIPRQGRNEQYF
17	TRBV18	-	TRBJ2-6	-	CASSPLDSYSGANVLTF
16	TRBV18	-	TRBJ1-2	-	CASSQLPLGGNYGYTF
17	TRBV29-1	few	TRBJ2-3	-	CSVTGHRTSPGVDTQYF
16	TRBV7-9	many	TRBJ2-1	-	CASSPVQGGLIYEQFF
17	TRBV18	few	TRBJ2-1	-	CASSPPVIKTGYNEQFF
15	TRBV18	-	TRBJ2-7	-	CASSPAQARSYEQYF
11	TRBV7-2	-	TRBJ1-1	-	CASSLFPRAFF
16	TRBV7-2	few	TRBJ2-5	TRBD2	CASSSQGVAGDINQYF
13	TRBV28	-	TRBJ1-4	TRBD1	CASRQGWVEKLFF